This TCR beta chain stems from a study of blood T cell repertoires in COVID-19. Turning to the study itself: Specimens from acute and convalescent COVID-19 originated in the United States, Italy and Spain.

Using immunoSEQ multiplex PCR, the repertoire was profiled, and TCRdb retains in-frame clones only, with some absent. The data show approximately 70,000 clones, over 65% seen once. V shed 4 bases and J 4 bases; nucleotides not matched to a gene: 3. Germline V gene lookup returns CDR1 MNHEY and CDR2 SVGAGI. The CDR3 runs 14 residues. The chain couples TRBV6-5 to TRBJ2-3; 9 bases line up with TRBD2. The receptor was derived from a woman in her 70s with acute or convalescent COVID-19. Sequencing used peripheral blood. In nucleotides, the CDR3 is TGTGCCAGCAGTTGGGCTAGCGGGGCAGATACGCAGTATTTT. Translating it yields CASSWASGADTQYF.